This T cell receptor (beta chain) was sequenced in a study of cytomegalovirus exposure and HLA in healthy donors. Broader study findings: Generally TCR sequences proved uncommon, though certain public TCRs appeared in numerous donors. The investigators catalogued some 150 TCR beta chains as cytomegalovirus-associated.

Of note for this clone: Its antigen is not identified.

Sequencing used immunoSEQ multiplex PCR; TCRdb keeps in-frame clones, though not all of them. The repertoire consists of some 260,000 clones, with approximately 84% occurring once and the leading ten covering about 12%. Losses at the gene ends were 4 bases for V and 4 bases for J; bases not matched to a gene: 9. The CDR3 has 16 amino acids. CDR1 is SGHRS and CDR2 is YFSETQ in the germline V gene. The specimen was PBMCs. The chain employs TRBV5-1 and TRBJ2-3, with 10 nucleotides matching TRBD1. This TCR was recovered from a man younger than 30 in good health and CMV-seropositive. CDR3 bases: TGCGCCAGCAGCCCGTGGGACAGGGGTGCCGCAGATACGCAGTATTTT. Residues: CASSPWDRGAADTQYF.